The sequence of this TCR beta chain was determined in a study of blood T cell repertoires in COVID-19. The V gene's germline CDR1 is SEHNR and CDR2 FQNEAQ (reference sequence). This CDR3 spans 16 amino acids. The ends were cut back, 4 bases at V and 5 bases at J, with 18 bases in the middle. Repertoires were generated with immunoSEQ multiplex PCR, while TCRdb's copy carries only in-frame clones and drops some. In the table there are about 500,000 clones, about 85% of which are singletons. Participants' reported clinical history set cohort assignment. The chain combines TRBV7-9 with TRBJ1-5, with D hard to call. This clonotype originated in a woman between 18 and 30 years old who had recovered from COVID-19. Sequencing was done on a sample of PBMCs or T cells enriched from blood (not recorded which). CDR3 bases: TGTGCCAGCAGCTCAGAGGAGCGCCAAGAGGATCAGCCCCAGCATTTT. Translating it yields CASSSEERQEDQPQHF. Drawing the rest from reference TRBV7-9 and TRBJ1-5, the complete variable domain is DTGVSQNPRHKITKRGQNVTFRCDPISEHNRLYWYRQTLGQGPEFLTYFQNEAQLEKSRLLSDRFSAERPKGSFSTLEIQRTEQGDSAMYLCASSSEERQEDQPQHFGDGTRLSIL.